A single sample gave rise to the 16 T cell receptor beta chains below, sequenced in a study of shared clonotypes between healthy human individuals. Measured with immunoSEQ multiplex PCR; TCRdb has only the in-frame clones, and not every one. The data contain about 1.1 million clones, about 80% of them singletons. Material: memory CD4+ T cells from PBMCs. The subset was: CD45RA-negative fraction. The source of these receptors is a man between 18 and 29 years old in good health. Some clones in this sample may be carry-over from other donors' samples.

Comments on this clone: The same CDR3 can be traced to other DNA sequences in this sample. V and J are TRBV7-9 and TRBJ1-1, with 7 bases aligning to TRBD1. The germline gives CDR1 SEHNR, CDR2 FQNEAQ (reference sequence). This CDR3 region has 15 residues. V lost 1 base to trimming and J lost 1 base; unmatched junction nucleotides: 3. CDR3 in amino acids: CASSLGDRENTEAFF. The CDR3 nucleotides are TGTGCCAGCAGCTTAGGTGACAGGGAGAACACTGAAGCTTTCTTT.

V is TRBV6-5 and J is TRBJ2-7; D uncertain. The germline V gene encodes CDR1 MNHEY and CDR2 SVGAGI. The CDR3 totals 14 residues. V was trimmed by 0 bases and J by 5 bases, leaving 11 bases between them. The CDR3 protein is CASSYSAHVNEQYF. CDR3 in DNA: TGTGCCAGCAGTTACTCGGCCCACGTCAACGAGCAGTACTTC.

This clone was counted many times. In the same sample, other DNA sequences code for this CDR3. The V gene is TRBV18, the J gene TRBJ2-1; D is unresolved. CDR1 and CDR2 (germline): KGHSH, LQKENI. The CDR3 contains 13 residues. Between the trimmed V and J ends, which lost 3 bases and 6 bases, there was a span of 9 bases. The CDR3 region is CASSPPSTNEQFF. For the CDR3, the DNA is TGTGCCAGCTCACCCCCGTCAACCAATGAGCAGTTCTTC.

This chain uses TRBV6-5 with TRBJ2-2; D uncertain. Germline V gene sequence: CDR1 MNHEY, CDR2 SVGAGI. The CDR3 has 12 residues. V gave up 6 bases and J gave up 7 bases, with 9 bases separating them. The CDR3 region is CASRLYGGELFF. CDR3 sequence (DNA): TGTGCCAGCAGGTTATATGGCGGGGAGCTGTTTTTT.

This clone was recorded many times. The chain recombines TRBV2 with TRBJ2-3; D not certain. CDR1 and CDR2 from the germline V gene are SNHLY and FYNNEI. The CDR3 contains 13 residues. The germline V and J ends were trimmed by 5 bases and 4 bases, with 10 bases remaining between them. CDR3 DNA sequence: TGTGCCAGCAGTAGTCTAGAGGCAGATACGCAGTATTTT. It translates to CASSSLEADTQYF.

Regarding this clone: The sample holds other DNA sequences that translate to the same CDR3. V gene TRBV5-1 combines with J gene TRBJ1-1, with a weak D call TRBD1 (6 bases). The V end was cut by 4 bases, the J end by 4 bases, with 11 bases between. CDR1 is SGHRS and CDR2 is YFSETQ in the germline V gene. The CDR3 has 13 residues. The CDR3 region is CASSPQGSTEAFF. As DNA, the CDR3 is TGCGCCAGCAGCCCACAGGGTAGCACTGAAGCTTTCTTT.

The chain recombines TRBV7-8 with TRBJ2-3; D is uncertain. V was shortened by 4 bases and J by 10 bases, with 12 bases between the two germline ends. Per the germline V gene, CDR1 is SGHVS and CDR2 is FQNEAQ. This CDR3 has 12 residues. CDR3 bases: TGTGCCAGCAGCTCCTATTTTGGTGCGCAGTATTTT. Translating it yields CASSSYFGAQYF.

This clone was seen only once. The V call is TRBV28, the J call TRBJ2-1, with D maybe TRBD2 (6 bases). Trimming pared 7 bases from V and 7 bases from J, leaving 23 bases between. Per germline, CDR1 MDHEN and CDR2 SYDVKM. CDR3 length: 16 residues. The CDR3 here is CASTQGSRRGRNEQFF. CDR3 nucleotide sequence: TGTGCCAGCACCCAGGGTAGTCGGAGGGGCCGAAATGAGCAGTTCTTC.

This CDR3 reads CASSQVTRVSYNEQFF. CDR3 coding DNA: TGTGCCAGCAGCCAAGTTACCAGGGTTTCCTACAATGAGCAGTTCTTC. The V call is TRBV4-2, the J call TRBJ2-1; D may be TRBD1 (5 bases). The CDR3 length is 16 residues. Per germline, CDR1 LGHNA and CDR2 YNFKEQ. The ends were cut back, 1 base at V and 1 base at J, with 11 bases in the middle.

The chain recombines TRBV29-1 with TRBJ1-1; D might be TRBD1 (6 bases). The CDR3 is 11 residues long. CDR1 is SQVTM and CDR2 is ANQGSEA in the germline V gene. V shed 7 bases and J shed 8 bases, with 14 bases lying between them. The CDR3 loop reads CSGSGHQEAFF. As DNA, the CDR3 is TGCAGCGGATCGGGACACCAAGAAGCTTTCTTT.

V and J are TRBV28 and TRBJ1-2, with D unclear. Trimming stripped 3 bases from V and 3 bases from J, with 8 bases between. Germline loops: CDR1 MDHEN, CDR2 SYDVKM. The CDR3 contains 13 residues. The CDR3 reads CASSLKSDYGYTF. In DNA form, the CDR3 reads TGTGCCAGCAGTTTGAAGAGTGACTATGGCTACACCTTC.

The chain recombines TRBV5-1 with TRBJ2-5; D is possibly TRBD2 (6 bases). The CDR3 is 15 amino acids. Trimming cost V 4 bases and J 7 bases, with 20 bases left between them. In germline, CDR1 is SGHRS, CDR2 YFSETQ. The CDR3 DNA reads TGCGCCAGCAGCCCTACCGGGACTCAAGGCGCGACCCAGTACTTC. It encodes CASSPTGTQGATQYF.

This clone was detected once. This chain uses TRBV4-3 with TRBJ1-3; no clear D gene. Germline-derived CDR1 and CDR2 are LGHNA and YSLEER. The CDR3 extends over 14 amino acids. V lost 1 base to trimming and J lost 2 bases, with 6 bases between them. The CDR3 reads CASSQASAGNTIYF. The CDR3, as DNA: TGCGCCAGCAGCCAAGCTAGTGCTGGAAACACCATATATTTT.

This clone was observed a single time. This chain links TRBV2 with TRBJ2-7, with 9 bases that match TRBD2. The length of the CDR3 is 15 residues. Looked up from germline, CDR1 is SNHLY and CDR2 is FYNNEI. Losses at the gene ends were 1 base for V and 7 bases for J; bases not matched to a gene: 8. The CDR3 sequence: CASSEVSGSREEQYF. DNA for the CDR3: TGTGCCAGCAGTGAAGTTAGCGGGAGCCGAGAGGAGCAGTACTTC.

The chain combines TRBV2 with TRBJ2-3; D is possibly TRBD1 (6 bases). The CDR3 has 13 residues. V was cut by 1 base and J by 9 bases, with 11 bases left in between. CDR1 is SNHLY and CDR2 is FYNNEI in the germline V gene. CDR3 in DNA: TGTGCCAGCAGTGAAGACAGGGAATGGACGCAGTATTTT. It is translated as CASSEDREWTQYF.

This clone occurred a few times. The CDR3 nucleotides are TGTGCCAGCAGCCTACCGGGACAGGGTGGGACCCAGTACTTC. Residues: CASSLPGQGGTQYF. The V gene is TRBV7-6, the J gene TRBJ2-5; 9 bases agree with TRBD1. The V gene's germline CDR1 is SGHVS and CDR2 FNYEAQ. CDR3 length: 14 amino acids. Germline trimming cut 5 bases from V and 7 bases from J; bases unmatched to any gene: 8.